This T cell receptor (beta chain) stems from a study of OX40 agonist ivuxolimab in advanced cancers. Study-wide context: Treatment of patients was with ivuxolimab, an agonistic anti-OX40 (CD134) antibody. Whole-study results and caveats: It was not determined which antigens were specifically recognized by the peripheral T cells that had undergone clonal expansion.

The method was immunoSEQ multiplex PCR; TCRdb's version includes in-frame clones alone and lacks a portion of them. The data show some 50,000 clones, over 75% seen once. The CDR3 has 11 amino acids. Trimming removed 6 bases at V and 2 bases at J, with 5 bases between. CDR1 and CDR2 from the germline V gene are LNHDA and SQIVND (reference sequence). In its sample, this clone was seen a few times. Its target is unknown. Specimen: CD4+ or CD8+ T cells sorted from blood, collected in a trial of the OX40 agonist ivuxolimab. V gene TRBV19 combines with J gene TRBJ2-7, with D uncertain. The sequence derives from an adult with an advanced solid tumor such as melanoma, head and neck, liver or kidney cancer. CDR3 bases: TGTGCCAGTAGAGGAGCCTACGAGCAGTACTTC. Its translation: CASRGAYEQYF.